Given below is one T cell receptor (beta chain) in context. What antigen it recognizes has not been identified. One base away there is no much larger clone; base qualities are not given. Counted from cysteine to phenylalanine, this CDR3 has 15 amino acids. The kept DNA is CDR3 alone, 45 bases in frame from the first base. The junction carries 15 bases between V and J, which are trimmed by 10 bases and 0 bases respectively. CDR1 MNHEY and CDR2 SVGAGI are derived from the germline V gene. To be included, a participant needed at least one PBMC sample from before ART initiation plus at least two post-ART samples. All participants with HIV were treated in the United States of America. Before DNA extraction, cryopreserved samples of about 0.95-10 million PBMC were thawed and washed. At the time of the earliest PBMC sample, participants with HIV were aged between roughly 20 and 54 years. Per participant, PBMC samples came from 1-4 timepoints prior to ART initiation and 2-8 timepoints following ART initiation, for a median of 7 samples. Serial HIV viral load, CD4+ T-cell count, ART history and demographic data were obtained for every participant. Genomic DNA was extracted from unsorted PBMC with a Qiagen kit on a QIAcube, with processing performed in batches of 12 samples.

This entry is derived from a study of long-term antiretroviral therapy in people with HIV (dated by TCRdb to 2022 to 2024). Regarding the study in general: Collection of the earliest samples took place about a decade ahead of the 2015 WHO recommendation for immediate ART, at a time when ART was typically delayed until CD4 counts fell. A retrospective serial study tested whether changes in peripheral blood TRB repertoire composition and diversity were associated with ART initiation and durable HIV suppression. The cohort contributed about 180 cryopreserved PBMC samples from about 29 adults with confirmed HIV infection, collected serially over a mean of approximately six years (range 1-12). Among the roughly 30 participants with HIV, around 10 were female. No cross-contamination during QIAcube processing was seen in test extractions of a monoclonal T-cell line run alongside 25 to 35 polyclonal samples. What the research found in general, with its limitations: Because cell numbers in pre-ART samples were limited, unsorted PBMC were profiled instead of sorted CD4+ and CD8+ T cells. CDR3 length ranges in HIV repertoires were narrower than in controls, and network structure suggested an antigen-experienced repertoire with only a slight naive shift after ART. Starting ART was linked to a significant rise in TRB diversity, yet even after long-term ART the diversity remained significantly lower than in transplant donor controls. The samples span the years 2004 to 2017, and the ART regimens used at that time may not be as effective as current regimens. The repertoire was dominated across all time points by expanded TRB clones identified before ART initiation, although this dominance was seen to fluctuate and to decrease in many PLHIV after ART. Inferences about post-ART repertoire changes were limited because no data were available on ART adherence, viral resistance or therapy changes. Because PBMC availability was limited, only the TCR beta chain was sequenced, with no alpha chain pairing.

Sequencing of the TRB variable region was done with the immunoSEQ hsTCRB v3.0 assay at survey level resolution. The target sequencing depth for TRB was 40,000-50,000 T-cell genomes per sample. Pooled TRB libraries were sequenced on an Illumina MiSeq with a v3 150-cycle kit. On the study's bioinformatics: Repertoire analysis was performed in R inside a reproducible Nextflow workflow that covered QC, data transformation and analysis. LymphoSeq2, an R package for exploring AIRR-Seq data, was used to implement custom analyses. A few samples that yielded fewer than 5000 total TRB sequences were excluded, so that some 190 HIV repertoires were analyzed. Among the approximately 190 retained HIV repertoires, approximately 59 were collected before ART initiation and 120 to 140 after ART initiation. Each repertoire was downsampled to 5000 TRB nucleotide sequences, and summary statistics were averaged across 100 downsampling iterations. TRB sequences were retained for analysis only if CDR3 regions of at least seven amino acids were present. Two measures captured diversity: a Shannon entropy-derived clonality score and the Gini coefficient. Repertoire networks linked the top 5000 CDR3 amino acid sequences whenever two sequences differed by an edit distance of one. GLIPH2 predicted antigen specificity groups and MHC restriction for TRB CDR3 amino acid sequences. Known CMV, EBV, HIV or tissue antigen associations were flagged by matching CDR3 amino acid sequences against VDJdb and McPAS-TCR. Pre-ART, post-ART and control groups were compared with Wilcoxon signed-rank tests and Holm-Bonferroni correction. This is the immuneACCESS table as TCRdb keeps it, with only in-frame sequences that have V and J called. A part of the clones is gone; compared with another copy, unresolved V genes explain less than half, and the rest is unexplained. The V and J calls and clone size come from that table; D and trimming were worked out from the DNA. Within this sample are 20,000 or so clones, with 79% of them counted one time only. The ten largest account for around 6% of the sample.

The V and J segments used are TRBV6-5 and TRBJ2-2; the D assignment is uncertain and may be TRBD1 or TRBD2, with 6 bases supporting each. The TCR was taken from a man aged 18 to 30 with HIV. The specimen was unsorted PBMCs, collected at the start of antiretroviral therapy, before treatment. The bases are TGTGCCACCAAGGAGGGACACACGAACACCGGGGAGCTGTTTTTT. It translates as CATKEGHTNTGELFF.